This T cell receptor beta chain originates from a study of blood T cell repertoires in COVID-19. The wider study: Collection of acute and convalescent COVID-19 samples took place in the United States, Italy and Spain. Sources were T cells, B-cell-depleted T cells, or PBMCs; the material itself was cDNA or gDNA.

CDR1 and CDR2 (germline): SGHVS, FQNEAQ. With 5 bases removed from V and 6 bases from J, the gap between germline ends came to 22 bases. The CDR3 is 16 residues long. As processed by the authors: Estimation of nucleated cell counts was performed using reference gene primer amplification. Some clones are missing from TCRdb's copy, which holds only in-frame ones; the method was immunoSEQ multiplex PCR. V and J calls and clone size are copied from that table; D and trimming were computed from the DNA. Counted here are roughly 330,000 clones, roughly 90% occurring once; the ten biggest clones make up approximately 4%.

This TCR derives from a woman between 45 and 65 years old with active or convalescent COVID-19. The sample comprised peripheral blood. This chain connects TRBV7-8 to TRBJ1-2; weak D call: TRBD1 (5 bases). The CDR3 DNA sequence: TGTGCCAGCAGCCTCAGATCGTCGAAACAGGACGATGGCTACACCTTC. Encoded protein: CASSLRSSKQDDGYTF. The variable domain in full, with the rest retrieved from reference TRBV7-8 and TRBJ1-2, is GAGVSQSPRYKVAKRGQDVALRCDPISGHVSLFWYQQALGQGPEFLTYFQNEAQLDKSGLPSDRFFAERPEGSVSTLKIQRTQQEDSAVYLCASSLRSSKQDDGYTFGSGTRLTVV.